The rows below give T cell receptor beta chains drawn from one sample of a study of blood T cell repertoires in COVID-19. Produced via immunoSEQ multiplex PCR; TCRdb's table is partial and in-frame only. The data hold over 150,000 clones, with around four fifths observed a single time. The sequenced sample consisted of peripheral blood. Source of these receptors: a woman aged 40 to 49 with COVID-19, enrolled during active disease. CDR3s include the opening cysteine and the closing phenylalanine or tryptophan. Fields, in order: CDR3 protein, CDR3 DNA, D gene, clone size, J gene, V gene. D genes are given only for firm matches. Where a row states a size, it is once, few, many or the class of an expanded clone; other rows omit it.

CDR3: CATSGSYRVLSGNTIYF
DNA: TGTGCCACCAGCGGGAGCTACAGGGTACTGAGCGGAAACACCATATATTTT
D: .
size: .
J: TRBJ1-3
V: TRBV15

CDR3: CASSYYSNTEAFF
DNA: TGTGCCAGCAGCTACTACTCCAACACTGAAGCTTTCTTT
D: .
size: .
J: TRBJ1-1
V: TRBV27

CDR3: CASTPGREGEKLFF
DNA: TGCGCCAGCACCCCCGGCAGGGAGGGTGAAAAACTGTTTTTT
D: .
size: once
J: TRBJ1-4
V: TRBV5-1

CDR3: CASSLVFPNSPLHF
DNA: TGTGCCAGCAGCTTAGTGTTTCCAAATTCACCCCTCCACTTT
D: .
size: .
J: TRBJ1-6
V: TRBV11-2

CDR3: CASSQGLQGAETQYF
DNA: TGTGCCAGCAGCCAAGGCCTGCAGGGTGCGGAGACCCAGTACTTC
D: .
size: .
J: TRBJ2-5
V: TRBV3-1/TRBV3-2

CDR3: CASADRGTSYGYTF
DNA: TGTGCCAGCGCAGACCGGGGGACGTCCTATGGCTACACCTTC
D: .
size: .
J: TRBJ1-2
V: TRBV2

CDR3: CASSDRTGPVNYGYTF
DNA: TGCGCCAGCAGCGATCGGACAGGGCCCGTGAACTATGGCTACACCTTC
D: TRBD1
size: .
J: TRBJ1-2
V: TRBV4-1

CDR3: CASSLWGGSGNTIYF
DNA: TGTGCCAGCAGTTTATGGGGGGGCTCTGGAAACACCATATATTTT
D: .
size: few
J: TRBJ1-3
V: TRBV28

CDR3: CASGPGQGVGQETQYF
DNA: TGTGCTAGTGGACCCGGACAGGGGGTAGGCCAAGAGACCCAGTACTTC
D: TRBD1
size: .
J: TRBJ2-5
V: TRBV12-5

CDR3: CASRRGWTTEAFF
DNA: TGTGCCAGTAGAAGGGGCTGGACCACTGAAGCTTTCTTT
D: .
size: .
J: TRBJ1-1
V: TRBV19

CDR3: CASSVGAGNNSPLHF
DNA: TGTGCCAGCAGCGTAGGCGCAGGGAATAATTCACCCCTCCACTTT
D: .
size: .
J: TRBJ1-6
V: TRBV9

CDR3: CASSQGQGGRTEAFF
DNA: TGCGCCAGCAGCCAGGGACAGGGGGGACGGACTGAAGCTTTCTTT
D: TRBD1
size: .
J: TRBJ1-1
V: TRBV4-1

CDR3: CASSFKEMNTEAFF
DNA: TGTGCCAGCAGCTTCAAAGAGATGAACACTGAAGCTTTCTTT
D: .
size: .
J: TRBJ1-1
V: TRBV5-6

CDR3: CASSLGQMNTEAFF
DNA: TGTGCCAGCAGTCTGGGACAAATGAACACTGAAGCTTTCTTT
D: .
size: .
J: TRBJ1-1
V: TRBV28

CDR3: CASRVGVDNSPLHF
DNA: TGTGCCAGTAGAGTAGGGGTCGACAATTCACCCCTCCACTTT
D: .
size: .
J: TRBJ1-6
V: TRBV19

CDR3: CASSTRTGGYTF
DNA: TGTGCCAGCAGCACCCGAACAGGGGGCTACACCTTC
D: .
size: once
J: TRBJ1-2
V: TRBV9

CDR3: CSVGRTGANYGYTF
DNA: TGCAGCGTCGGGAGGACAGGGGCTAACTATGGCTACACCTTC
D: TRBD1
size: .
J: TRBJ1-2
V: TRBV29-1

CDR3: CASNRNRDEQFF
DNA: TGTGCCAGCAATCGAAACAGGGATGAGCAGTTCTTC
D: .
size: once
J: TRBJ2-1
V: TRBV28

CDR3: CAINTDKGELFF
DNA: TGTGCCATCAACACCGACAAAGGGGAGCTGTTTTTT
D: .
size: few
J: TRBJ2-2
V: TRBV10-3

CDR3: CATRGGGTDTQYF
DNA: TGTGCCACCCGGGGGGGTGGCACAGATACGCAGTATTTT
D: TRBD2
size: .
J: TRBJ2-3
V: TRBV19

CDR3: CASSPTDNSPLHF
DNA: TGTGCCAGCAGCCCCACGGATAATTCACCCCTCCACTTT
D: .
size: .
J: TRBJ1-6
V: TRBV6-6

CDR3: CASSTRDTYGYTF
DNA: TGTGCCAGCAGCACCCGGGACACCTATGGCTACACCTTC
D: .
size: .
J: TRBJ1-2
V: TRBV28

CDR3: CATQLGRTEAFF
DNA: TGTGCCACACAGCTTGGTCGCACTGAAGCTTTCTTT
D: .
size: .
J: TRBJ1-1
V: TRBV5-6

CDR3: CASSTAGTGNQPQHF
DNA: TGTGCCAGCAGTACGGCCGGGACAGGCAATCAGCCCCAGCATTTT
D: TRBD1
size: .
J: TRBJ1-5
V: TRBV6-5

CDR3: CASSHPTERSRSKETQYF
DNA: TGCGCCAGCAGCCATCCGACCGAGCGGAGTCGTTCCAAAGAGACCCAGTACTTC
D: .
size: .
J: TRBJ2-5
V: TRBV4-1

CDR3: CASSLVSTGGGGYTF
DNA: TGTGCCAGCAGTTTAGTGTCGACAGGGGGGGGAGGCTACACCTTC
D: TRBD1
size: .
J: TRBJ1-2
V: TRBV28

CDR3: CAITPRGDTGELFF
DNA: TGTGCCATCACTCCCAGGGGGGACACCGGGGAGCTGTTTTTT
D: .
size: once
J: TRBJ2-2
V: TRBV10-3

CDR3: CASRTTPDTSGNTIYF
DNA: TGCGCCAGCAGGACAACGCCAGATACCTCTGGAAACACCATATATTTT
D: .
size: .
J: TRBJ1-3
V: TRBV5-1

CDR3: CASSRDRGRGQPQHF
DNA: TGTGCCAGCAGCAGGGACAGGGGAAGGGGTCAGCCCCAGCATTTT
D: TRBD1
size: .
J: TRBJ1-5
V: TRBV7-8

CDR3: CAISESGTVTGELFF
DNA: TGTGCCATCAGTGAGTCCGGGACAGTCACCGGGGAGCTGTTTTTT
D: TRBD1
size: .
J: TRBJ2-2
V: TRBV10-3

CDR3: CASSTAGRDGYTF
DNA: TGTGCCAGCTCAACGGCAGGGAGGGATGGCTACACCTTC
D: .
size: .
J: TRBJ1-2
V: TRBV18

CDR3: CASSLEDLVAFF
DNA: TGTGCCAGCAGCTTAGAAGATCTAGTAGCTTTCTTT
D: .
size: .
J: TRBJ1-1
V: TRBV7-9

CDR3: CASKKREATDTQYF
DNA: TGTGCCAGTAAGAAGCGGGAGGCCACAGATACGCAGTATTTT
D: TRBD2
size: .
J: TRBJ2-3
V: TRBV19

CDR3: CATSSNDWSSYNEQFF
DNA: TGTGCCACCAGCTCGAATGACTGGAGCTCCTACAATGAGCAGTTCTTC
D: .
size: .
J: TRBJ2-1
V: TRBV24-1

CDR3: CASSIYGGGINEQFF
DNA: TGTGCCAGTAGTATATATGGGGGGGGGATAAATGAGCAGTTCTTC
D: TRBD2
size: .
J: TRBJ2-1
V: TRBV19

CDR3: CASRTGVYEQFF
DNA: TGTGCCAGCAGGACAGGGGTGTATGAGCAGTTCTTC
D: TRBD1
size: .
J: TRBJ2-1
V: TRBV5-6

CDR3: CASSLTMKTGELFF
DNA: TGCGCCAGCAGCTTGACTATGAAAACCGGGGAGCTGTTTTTT
D: .
size: .
J: TRBJ2-2
V: TRBV5-1

CDR3: CASSHRGGASYEQYF
DNA: TGCGCCAGCAGCCACAGGGGTGGTGCCTCCTACGAGCAGTACTTC
D: TRBD1
size: once
J: TRBJ2-7
V: TRBV5-1

CDR3: CASRPGGSYEQYF
DNA: TGTGCCAGCAGGCCCGGAGGCTCCTACGAGCAGTACTTC
D: .
size: few
J: TRBJ2-7
V: TRBV5-4

CDR3: CASSTVTENTEAFF
DNA: TGTGCCAGTAGTACCGTGACAGAGAACACTGAAGCTTTCTTT
D: .
size: .
J: TRBJ1-1
V: TRBV19

CDR3: CASSYYRDRPNQPQHF
DNA: TGTGCCAGCAGTTACTACCGGGACAGGCCTAATCAGCCCCAGCATTTT
D: TRBD1
size: .
J: TRBJ1-5
V: TRBV6-5